The rows below give T cell receptor beta chains drawn from one sample of a study of T cells after yellow fever vaccination. TCRdb ran MiXCR on the 5' RACE reads and lists one entry per CDR3 protein. The data show under 400,000 distinct CDR3 sequences, with 11% seen just once and roughly 18% held by the top ten. The specimen was PBMCs, collected on the day of the first yellow fever vaccination. The receptors were gathered from a man younger than 30 who received the YFV17D yellow fever vaccine. The CDR3 runs from the conserved cysteine through the conserved F or W. D genes are given only for firm matches. Rows give clone size only sometimes, using once, few, many, or a class for an expanded clone.

D gene: TRBD2; V gene: TRBV5-1; clone size: many; J gene: TRBJ2-1; CDR3 DNA: TGCGCCAGCAGGAGCGCCGGGACTAGCTTCGTGGATGAGCAGTTCTTC; CDR3 protein: CASRSAGTSFVDEQFF
D gene: -; V gene: TRBV10-2; clone size: few; J gene: TRBJ2-3; CDR3 DNA: TGCGCCAGCACCAGTTTGGGGGGCACAGATACGCAGTATTTT; CDR3 protein: CASTSLGGTDTQYF
D gene: -; V gene: TRBV15; clone size: -; J gene: TRBJ2-7; CDR3 DNA: TGTGCCACCAGCACCGGAAAAGAGCAGTACTTC; CDR3 protein: CATSTGKEQYF
D gene: -; V gene: TRBV5-6; clone size: -; J gene: TRBJ2-1; CDR3 DNA: TGTGCCAGCAGCTCACCGTGGGGTGAGCAGTTCTTC; CDR3 protein: CASSSPWGEQFF
D gene: TRBD1; V gene: TRBV30; clone size: -; J gene: TRBJ1-2; CDR3 DNA: TGTGCCTGGAGTGGAGGACAGGGTACTGGCTACACCTTC; CDR3 protein: CAWSGGQGTGYTF
D gene: TRBD2; V gene: TRBV6-1; clone size: few; J gene: TRBJ2-1; CDR3 DNA: TGTGCCAGCAGGCAGCACCTAGCGGGGGTTGAGCAGTTCTTC; CDR3 protein: CASRQHLAGVEQFF
D gene: -; V gene: TRBV10-3; clone size: -; J gene: TRBJ1-3; CDR3 DNA: TGTGCCATCAGTGAGGACCCCCGCGCAAACACCATATATTTT; CDR3 protein: CAISEDPRANTIYF
D gene: TRBD2; V gene: TRBV9; clone size: many; J gene: TRBJ2-5; CDR3 DNA: TGTGCCAGCAGCGAACGCGGGAGGAAAGAGACCCAGTACTTC; CDR3 protein: CASSERGRKETQYF
D gene: -; V gene: TRBV4-3; clone size: -; J gene: TRBJ1-1; CDR3 DNA: TGCGCCAGCAGCCGCAGGGAGACGAACACTGAAGCTTTCTTT; CDR3 protein: CASSRRETNTEAFF
D gene: -; V gene: TRBV7-2; clone size: -; J gene: TRBJ2-1; CDR3 DNA: TGTGCCAGCAGCTTTGGCAGCGGGTGGCCCAATGAGCAGTTCTTC; CDR3 protein: CASSFGSGWPNEQFF
D gene: TRBD2; V gene: TRBV30; clone size: many; J gene: TRBJ2-3; CDR3 DNA: TGTGCCTGGAGTCGAGGAGCGGGGGGGTTAACAGATACGCAGTATTTT; CDR3 protein: CAWSRGAGGLTDTQYF
D gene: TRBD1; V gene: TRBV6-2/TRBV6-3; clone size: many; J gene: TRBJ2-2; CDR3 DNA: TGTGCCGGGGGGACAGGGAACACCGGGGAGCTGTTTTTT; CDR3 protein: CAGGTGNTGELFF
D gene: TRBD2; V gene: TRBV7-3; clone size: few; J gene: TRBJ2-1; CDR3 DNA: TGTGCCAGCAGCGCGCAGGGACTAGCGGGTGTCGGTGAGCAGTTCTTC; CDR3 protein: CASSAQGLAGVGEQFF
D gene: TRBD1; V gene: TRBV7-9; clone size: few; J gene: TRBJ2-7; CDR3 DNA: TGTGCCAGCAGCTTGGGGACAGGGTTCGACGAGCAGTACTTC; CDR3 protein: CASSLGTGFDEQYF
D gene: TRBD1; V gene: TRBV7-2; clone size: -; J gene: TRBJ1-4; CDR3 DNA: TGTGCCAGCAGAATGGACAGGGGGGCTGAAAAACTGTTTTTT; CDR3 protein: CASRMDRGAEKLFF
D gene: -; V gene: TRBV11-1; clone size: few; J gene: TRBJ2-1; CDR3 DNA: TGTGCCAGCAGCTTAGGTTCTTTACCCTACAATGAGCAGTTCTTC; CDR3 protein: CASSLGSLPYNEQFF
D gene: TRBD1; V gene: TRBV5-1; clone size: few; J gene: TRBJ2-1; CDR3 DNA: TGCGCCAGCAGGGGGACAGAGTACAATGAGCAGTTCTTC; CDR3 protein: CASRGTEYNEQFF
D gene: -; V gene: TRBV5-1; clone size: many; J gene: TRBJ2-1; CDR3 DNA: TGCGCCAGCAGCTCCGCCCTTACCCCCTACAATGAGCAGTTCTTC; CDR3 protein: CASSSALTPYNEQFF
D gene: TRBD2; V gene: TRBV6-4; clone size: few; J gene: TRBJ2-1; CDR3 DNA: TGTGCCAGCAGCCGGCGGGGGGACTACAATGAGCAGTTCTTC; CDR3 protein: CASSRRGDYNEQFF
D gene: -; V gene: TRBV12-3/TRBV12-4; clone size: many; J gene: TRBJ2-2; CDR3 DNA: TGTGCCAGCAGTTCGGGACTTTCGACCGGGGAGCTGTTTTTT; CDR3 protein: CASSSGLSTGELFF
D gene: -; V gene: TRBV7-2; clone size: -; J gene: TRBJ2-7; CDR3 DNA: TGTGCCAGCAGCCCGGGGGGCCCCTTAGTCGAGCAGTACTTC; CDR3 protein: CASSPGGPLVEQYF
D gene: TRBD1; V gene: TRBV18; clone size: -; J gene: TRBJ1-5; CDR3 DNA: TGTGCCAGCTCAGGGACAGGGGGTCGTTTCGACCAGCCCCAGCATTTT; CDR3 protein: CASSGTGGRFDQPQHF
D gene: -; V gene: TRBV5-4; clone size: few; J gene: TRBJ2-5; CDR3 DNA: TGTGCCAGCAGCCCTGAAACACAGACTACAGGGAAACAAGAGACCCAGTACTTC; CDR3 protein: CASSPETQTTGKQETQYF
D gene: -; V gene: TRBV15; clone size: few; J gene: TRBJ2-5; CDR3 DNA: TGTGCCACCAGATGGGGGGGGACAGGAGGGCGAGAGACCCAGTACTTC; CDR3 protein: CATRWGGTGGRETQYF
D gene: TRBD1; V gene: TRBV4-3; clone size: many; J gene: TRBJ1-4; CDR3 DNA: TGCGCCAGCAGCCCTACTCCCGGGACAGAAGAAAAACTGTTTTTT; CDR3 protein: CASSPTPGTEEKLFF
D gene: -; V gene: TRBV20-1; clone size: few; J gene: TRBJ2-5; CDR3 DNA: TGCAGTGCTAAAGGTCTACTTGGGGCCCAAGAGACCCAGTACTTC; CDR3 protein: CSAKGLLGAQETQYF
D gene: -; V gene: TRBV6-2/TRBV6-3; clone size: -; J gene: TRBJ2-1; CDR3 DNA: TGTGCCAGCAGCCTCAGGGGAGACTCCTACAATGAGCAGTTCTTC; CDR3 protein: CASSLRGDSYNEQFF
D gene: -; V gene: TRBV4-3; clone size: -; J gene: TRBJ2-4; CDR3 DNA: TGCGCCAGCAGCCCCTTGGGGGGCTTGGCCAAAAACATTCAGTACTTC; CDR3 protein: CASSPLGGLAKNIQYF
D gene: -; V gene: TRBV7-3; clone size: -; J gene: TRBJ1-1; CDR3 DNA: TGTGCCAGCAGCTTAGGGGTTACGAACACTGAAGCTTTCTTT; CDR3 protein: CASSLGVTNTEAFF
D gene: -; V gene: TRBV5-1; clone size: few; J gene: TRBJ2-5; CDR3 DNA: TGCGCCAGCAGCTTGGATATAGGGGGGCGGGAGACCCAGTACTTC; CDR3 protein: CASSLDIGGRETQYF
D gene: TRBD2; V gene: TRBV7-2; clone size: -; J gene: TRBJ2-5; CDR3 DNA: TGTGCCAGCAGCTTAGTCTCCGGGGGGGCCCGGGAGACCCAGTACTTC; CDR3 protein: CASSLVSGGARETQYF
D gene: -; V gene: TRBV27; clone size: -; J gene: TRBJ1-1; CDR3 DNA: TGTGCCACCCATGTCTCGGGTTGGGGCACTGAAGCTTTCTTT; CDR3 protein: CATHVSGWGTEAFF
D gene: -; V gene: TRBV7-9; clone size: -; J gene: TRBJ2-2; CDR3 DNA: TGTGCCAGCAGCGCCCGAGGGGGGTCCGGGGAGCTGTTTTTT; CDR3 protein: CASSARGGSGELFF
D gene: TRBD1; V gene: TRBV20-1; clone size: -; J gene: TRBJ1-2; CDR3 DNA: TGCAGCCCTAAACAGGGGAGGGATGGCTACACCTTC; CDR3 protein: CSPKQGRDGYTF
D gene: TRBD1; V gene: TRBV7-3; clone size: -; J gene: TRBJ1-1; CDR3 DNA: TGTGCCAGCAGCCAAACAACAGGGGGGACATTGAACACTGAAGCTTTCTTT; CDR3 protein: CASSQTTGGTLNTEAFF
D gene: -; V gene: TRBV7-9; clone size: -; J gene: TRBJ1-5; CDR3 DNA: TGTGCCAGCAGCTTAGAGGTTGGGGACAGCAATCAGCCCCAGCATTTT; CDR3 protein: CASSLEVGDSNQPQHF
D gene: -; V gene: TRBV11-3; clone size: -; J gene: TRBJ2-3; CDR3 DNA: TGTGCCAGCAGCCGCTCGGGGGAGACAGATACGCAGTATTTT; CDR3 protein: CASSRSGETDTQYF